These T cell receptor beta chains were read from a single sample in a study of blood T cell repertoires in COVID-19. TCRdb keeps only in-frame clones here, not all; method: immunoSEQ multiplex PCR. Among around 180,000 clones, more than 70% were seen once, and the ten largest hold approximately 4%. Sequences were obtained from peripheral blood. All receptors come from a human donor in a cohort sampled during active COVID-19. CDR3s include the opening cysteine and the closing phenylalanine or tryptophan. A D gene is named only where the DNA matches it firmly. Size is stated for part of the rows, as once, few or many counts, or as a class when the clone is expanded.

V gene	D gene	J gene	clone size	CDR3 protein	CDR3 DNA
TRBV28	-	TRBJ2-7	-	CASSPPTGLGSYEQYF	TGTGCCAGCAGTCCTCCAACAGGGCTGGGCTCCTACGAGCAGTACTTC
TRBV4-1	-	TRBJ2-7	-	CASSQDQPSGGSSREQYF	TGCGCCAGCAGCCAAGATCAACCGTCCGGCGGATCATCTCGCGAGCAGTACTTC
TRBV19	TRBD1	TRBJ1-2	-	CASSPLGTGGGYGYTF	TGTGCCAGTAGTCCCCTCGGGACAGGGGGTGGCTATGGCTACACCTTC
TRBV5-1	TRBD2	TRBJ2-7	-	CASSITSGNYEQYF	TGCGCCAGCAGCATTACTAGCGGTAACTACGAGCAGTACTTC
TRBV7-8	-	TRBJ2-7	-	CASSLAGQQQYF	TGTGCCAGCAGCTTAGCTGGGCAGCAGCAGTACTTC
TRBV19	TRBD2	TRBJ2-3	-	CASSRKGLADFTDTQYF	TGTGCCAGTAGTCGAAAGGGACTAGCGGATTTCACAGATACGCAGTATTTT
TRBV15	TRBD1	TRBJ2-1	-	CATSIGTGVVGYNEQFF	TGTGCCACCAGCATTGGGACAGGGGTTGTCGGATACAATGAGCAGTTCTTC
TRBV28	TRBD1	TRBJ2-3	-	CASSPPGQGQDTQYF	TGTGCCAGCAGTCCGCCGGGACAGGGGCAAGATACGCAGTATTTT
TRBV6-6	-	TRBJ1-1	few	CASSYFSPGNTEAFF	TGTGCCAGCAGTTACTTTTCTCCAGGGAACACTGAAGCTTTCTTT
TRBV3-1/TRBV3-2	TRBD2	TRBJ2-7	-	CASSLIVYGGSPSSGEQYF	TGTGCCAGCAGCCTGATTGTCTATGGCGGGAGCCCCTCATCTGGGGAGCAGTACTTC
TRBV10-3	-	TRBJ2-7	-	CAIRGATSEQYF	TGTGCCATCAGGGGTGCAACTAGTGAGCAGTACTTC
TRBV9	TRBD2	TRBJ2-1	-	CASSVVGGLMNEQFF	TGTGCCAGCAGCGTAGTGGGGGGACTAATGAATGAGCAGTTCTTC
TRBV14	-	TRBJ2-3	-	CASSQDTSATQYF	TGTGCCAGCAGCCAAGATACGAGCGCCACGCAGTATTTT
TRBV4-3	-	TRBJ1-1	-	CASSQEQVNTEAFF	TGCGCCAGCAGCCAAGAACAGGTCAACACTGAAGCTTTCTTT
TRBV6-2/TRBV6-3	-	TRBJ1-4	-	CASSYSRGKGEKLFF	TGTGCCAGCAGTTACTCTCGCGGTAAAGGAGAAAAACTGTTTTTT
TRBV7-2	-	TRBJ2-7	few	CASSLAPSWQYF	TGTGCCAGCAGCTTAGCCCCCTCGTGGCAGTACTTC
TRBV3-1/TRBV3-2	-	TRBJ2-7	-	CASSQGPDSPYEQYF	TGTGCCAGCAGCCAAGGTCCGGACAGCCCCTACGAGCAGTACTTC
TRBV10-2	-	TRBJ2-1	-	CASSGGEVRSDEQFF	TGCGCCAGCAGTGGCGGTGAGGTCCGTAGCGATGAGCAGTTCTTC
TRBV4-3	-	TRBJ2-1	-	CASSQDSGLYNEQFF	TGCGCCAGCAGCCAAGATAGCGGACTATACAATGAGCAGTTCTTC
TRBV6-5	-	TRBJ1-5	-	CASSYGGFNQPQHF	TGTGCCAGCAGTTACGGGGGGTTCAATCAGCCCCAGCATTTT
TRBV2	TRBD2	TRBJ2-2	-	CASLAGTRNTGELFF	TGTGCCAGCTTAGCCGGGACTAGGAACACCGGGGAGCTGTTTTTT
TRBV5-1	-	TRBJ2-3	-	CASSLAGEDTQYF	TGCGCCAGCAGCTTGGCCGGGGAAGATACGCAGTATTTT
TRBV15	TRBD1	TRBJ2-7	-	CATSRDHQGADEQYF	TGTGCCACCAGCAGAGATCACCAGGGGGCTGACGAGCAGTACTTC
TRBV19	TRBD2	TRBJ2-4	-	CASILGLAGIQYF	TGTGCCAGTATCCTAGGTCTAGCGGGGATTCAGTACTTC
TRBV24-1	-	TRBJ2-7	-	CATRLPYEQYF	TGTGCCACCAGACTTCCTTACGAGCAGTACTTC
TRBV6-5	-	TRBJ1-6	-	CASKREGNSPLHF	TGTGCCAGCAAGAGGGAGGGTAATTCACCCCTCCACTTT
TRBV10-3	TRBD1	TRBJ2-6	-	CAIRRTGTGFFSGANVLTF	TGTGCCATCAGGCGAACCGGGACAGGGTTTTTCTCTGGGGCCAACGTCCTGACTTTC
TRBV7-2	TRBD2	TRBJ2-1	-	CASSLAASGGGSYNEQFF	TGTGCCAGCAGCTTAGCGGCTAGCGGGGGAGGGTCCTACAATGAGCAGTTCTTC
TRBV6-5	-	TRBJ1-2	once	CASSSGQYQGYTF	TGTGCCAGCAGTTCAGGACAGTACCAAGGCTACACCTTC
TRBV11-2	TRBD1	TRBJ1-4	-	CASSVAGTGNEKLFF	TGTGCCAGCAGCGTCGCCGGGACAGGGAATGAAAAACTGTTTTTT
TRBV18	TRBD1	TRBJ1-1	-	CASSLGQGNTEAFF	TGTGCCAGCTCACTTGGACAGGGTAACACTGAAGCTTTCTTT
TRBV4-2	-	TRBJ1-1	-	CASSQRLHREGWRTEAFF	TGTGCCAGCAGCCAAAGGCTTCACAGGGAGGGTTGGCGCACTGAAGCTTTCTTT
TRBV3-1/TRBV3-2	-	TRBJ2-7	few	CASSHGYEQYF	TGTGCCAGCAGCCACGGCTACGAGCAGTACTTC
TRBV10-1	-	TRBJ2-3	once	CASSGGSTDTQYF	TGCGCCAGCAGCGGGGGAAGCACAGATACGCAGTATTTT
TRBV27	TRBD1	TRBJ2-7	-	CASSLSDRGYEQYF	TGTGCCAGCAGTTTATCGGACAGGGGCTACGAGCAGTACTTC
TRBV5-6	TRBD1	TRBJ2-1	-	CASSLGGIGTGVLHEQFF	TGTGCCAGCAGCTTGGGCGGTATCGGGACAGGGGTTCTCCATGAGCAGTTCTTC
TRBV4-3	TRBD1	TRBJ1-2	once	CASSQDLPGQVYGYTF	TGCGCCAGCAGCCAAGATCTTCCGGGACAGGTTTATGGCTACACCTTC
TRBV10-2	TRBD2	TRBJ2-7	few	CASSESSGSNEQYF	TGCGCCAGCAGTGAGAGTAGCGGGAGCAACGAGCAGTACTTC
TRBV29-1	TRBD1	TRBJ2-7	-	CSVQETGGLYEQYF	TGCAGCGTTCAGGAGACAGGGGGCCTCTACGAGCAGTACTTC
TRBV9	TRBD2	TRBJ2-1	-	CASSSSASGNEQFF	TGTGCCAGCAGCTCCTCGGCTAGCGGCAATGAGCAGTTCTTC
TRBV3-1/TRBV3-2	TRBD2	TRBJ2-2	-	CASSQVSGGSGTGELFF	TGTGCCAGCAGCCAAGTTAGCGGGGGGTCCGGGACCGGGGAGCTGTTTTTT
TRBV7-2	-	TRBJ2-7	few	CASSLAGHASYEQYF	TGTGCCAGCAGCTTAGCGGGGCACGCGTCCTACGAGCAGTACTTC
TRBV30	-	TRBJ1-3	once	CAWSVQGSGNTIYF	TGTGCCTGGAGTGTACAGGGTTCTGGAAACACCATATATTTT
TRBV7-2	TRBD1	TRBJ1-2	-	CASSPQGQGTYGYTF	TGTGCCAGCAGCCCTCAGGGACAGGGAACCTATGGCTACACCTTC
TRBV6-2/TRBV6-3	TRBD2	TRBJ2-7	once	CASSYSGLESRYEQYF	TGTGCCAGCAGTTACTCGGGACTAGAGTCGCGCTACGAGCAGTACTTC
TRBV4-3	TRBD2	TRBJ2-2	-	CASSPLTSGNTGELFF	TGCGCCAGCAGCCCCCTGACTAGCGGCAACACCGGGGAGCTGTTTTTT
TRBV6-1	-	TRBJ2-3	-	CASSDGRNTDTQYF	TGTGCCAGCAGTGATGGCAGGAACACAGATACGCAGTATTTT
TRBV5-1	-	TRBJ2-7	once	CASSEGPTRDYEQYF	TGCGCCAGCAGCGAGGGTCCGACAAGGGACTACGAGCAGTACTTC
TRBV5-5	-	TRBJ2-5	-	CASSLAEEETQYF	TGTGCCAGCAGCTTGGCGGAGGAAGAGACCCAGTACTTC
TRBV18	-	TRBJ1-6	-	CASSPQQGKSSPLHF	TGTGCCAGCTCACCGCAACAGGGAAAAAGTTCACCCCTCCACTTT
TRBV29-1	TRBD2	TRBJ2-7	-	CSVEGENTLAGGLYEQYF	TGCAGCGTTGAAGGGGAGAACACACTAGCGGGAGGTCTCTACGAGCAGTACTTC
TRBV2	TRBD2	TRBJ2-5	-	CASSGVLAGDSQETQYF	TGTGCCAGCAGTGGGGTACTAGCGGGGGACTCTCAAGAGACCCAGTACTTC